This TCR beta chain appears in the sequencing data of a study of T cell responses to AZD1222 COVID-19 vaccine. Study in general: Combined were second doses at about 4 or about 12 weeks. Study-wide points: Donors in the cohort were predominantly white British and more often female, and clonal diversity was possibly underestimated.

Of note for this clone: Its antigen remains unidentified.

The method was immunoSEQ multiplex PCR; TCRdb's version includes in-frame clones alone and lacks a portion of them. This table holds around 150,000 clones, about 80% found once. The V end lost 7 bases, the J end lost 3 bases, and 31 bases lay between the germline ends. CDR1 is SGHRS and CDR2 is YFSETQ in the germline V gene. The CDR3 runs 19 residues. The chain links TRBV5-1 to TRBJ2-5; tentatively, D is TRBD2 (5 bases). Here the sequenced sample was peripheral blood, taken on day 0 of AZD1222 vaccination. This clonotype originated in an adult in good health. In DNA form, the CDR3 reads TGCGCCAGCTTACCCGGCGCCGGGTACAGAGGGTATTCCGAAGAGACCCAGTACTTC. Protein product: CASLPGAGYRGYSEETQYF.